The 10 T cell receptor beta chains presented below share a single source sample, sequenced in a study of tissue T cells after allogeneic stem cell transplantation. Method: immunoSEQ multiplex PCR; TCRdb's copy keeps in-frame clones and lacks some. Of about 11,000 clones in the sample, more than 30% were seen once. Time point denoted: mouse harvest day 7 after allogeneic transplant. The graft held 10^6 splenic CD5+ T cells and 10^7 T-cell-depleted bone marrow cells. The specimen sequenced was skin. The receptors were sampled from a female BALB/c mouse given C57BL/6 T cells with graft-versus-host disease after an allogeneic hematopoietic cell transplant.

Sample share makes this clone medium-sized. The gene symbols are mouse symbols. The CDR3 goes on 1 residue after the read ends, and that part is filled in from the germline J gene. The rearrangement uses TRBV16 and TRBJ2-7; D unresolved. Germline V gene lookup returns CDR1 SGHSA and CDR2 FRNQAP. This CDR3 is built from 12 residues. The V and J ends lost 2 bases and 6 bases respectively, with 8 bases between them. CDR3 protein: CASSLKGLEQYF. Incomplete CDR3 DNA: TGTGCAAGCAGCTTAAAAGGCCTTGAACAGTAC.

In the case of this clone: Gene labels here are mouse ones. Read data end 1 residue before the CDR3 end; the end is taken from the germline J gene. The chain carries TRBV2 and TRBJ1-1; D gene ambiguous. The CDR3 runs 13 residues. With 0 bases removed from V and 5 bases from J, the gap between germline ends came to 7 bases. The germline V gene has CDR1 LGHNA and CDR2 YSYQKL. The part of the CDR3 DNA that was read is TGTGCCAGCAGCCAAGAGAGGCAAACAGAAGTCTTC. Its translation: CASSQERQTEVF. The whole CDR3 region reads CASSQERQTEVFF.

Comments on this clone: The genes and germline here are from mouse. With the read ending 1 residue before the CDR3 end, the germline J gene is used to fill in that end. This chain uses TRBV29 with TRBJ2-1; 11 nucleotides match TRBD1. CDR1 and CDR2 from the germline V gene are MSHET and SYDVDS. CDR3 size: 13 residues. V shed 8 bases, J shed 3 bases, and the junction held 0 bases outside the gene matches. The CDR3: CASGTGGYAEQFF. The sequenced CDR3 bases are TGTGCTAGCGGGACAGGGGGCTATGCTGAGCAGTTC.

Of note for this clone: Mouse names are used for the genes. The read stops 1 residue short of the end of the CDR3; the missing end is completed from the germline J gene. The rearrangement uses TRBV13-1 and TRBJ1-1, with D perhaps TRBD1 (6 bases). CDR1 and CDR2 from the germline V gene are NSHNY and SYGAGN. The CDR3 length is 13 residues. Trimming stripped 2 bases from V and 6 bases from J, with 11 bases between. The CDR3 bases that were read are TGTGCCAGCAGTGACCCTGACAGGTCAGAAGTCTTC. Its translation is CASSDPDRSEVF. The CDR3 reads in full as CASSDPDRSEVFF.

With regard to this clone: Mouse gene names and germline throughout. From the germline J gene comes the end of the CDR3, since the read stops 1 residue before it. The V and J genes are TRBV3 and TRBJ1-1; 8 bases fit TRBD1. After removal of 5 bases from V and 4 bases from J, the junction contained 3 bases not matched to a gene. The CDR3 is made up of 13 amino acids. Germline-derived CDR1 and CDR2 are SNHLY and FYNGKV (reference sequence). CDR3 DNA, as far as it was read: TGTGCCAGCAGCGCAGGGGGCGGCACAGAAGTCTTC. The encoded protein is CASSAGGGTEVF. The full CDR3 sequence reads CASSAGGGTEVFF.

As regards this clone: The germline and genes are mouse ones. The sequence runs out 1 residue before the end of the CDR3; the remainder is reconstructed from the germline J gene. Other DNA sequences in the same sample also yield this CDR3. The chain uses TRBV26 and TRBJ2-3, with a possible D match to TRBD1 (5 bases). V shed 2 bases and J shed 1 base, with 7 bases lying between them. The CDR3 has 14 residues. Germline V gene data show CDR1 as KGHPV and CDR2 as FQNQEV (reference sequence). The sequenced CDR3 bases are TGTGCCAGCAGTCTGCAGGGTGGTGCAGAAACGCTGTAT. This codes for CASSLQGGAETLY. The full CDR3 protein reads CASSLQGGAETLYF.

A note on this clone: Mouse germline and gene names are used. The chain's CDR3 is CASSQEVGTQYF. CDR3 DNA, as far as it was read: TGTGCCAGCAGCCAAGAAGTCGGGACCCAGTAC. The genes are TRBV5 and TRBJ2-5, with D hard to call. Read sequence stops 1 residue before the CDR3 end, and the germline J gene provides the missing end. Per germline, CDR1 LGHNA and CDR2 YNLKQL (reference sequence). The CDR3 length is 12 residues. V shed 0 bases and J shed 9 bases, with 7 bases lying between them.

This clone was seen a few times. Gene labels here are mouse ones. The read ends 1 residue shy of where the CDR3 ends; the end is completed using the germline J gene. This sequence joins TRBV13-3 and TRBJ2-5; 11 positions agree with TRBD2. The length of the CDR3 is 16 residues. The ends lost 4 bases at V and 1 base at J; junction bases unmatched: 5. Germline-derived CDR1 and CDR2 are NNHDY and SYVADS. CDR3 sequence reads: CASSPDWGGDQDTQYF. CDR3 DNA, as far as it was read: TGTGCCAGCAGTCCCGACTGGGGGGGTGACCAAGACACCCAGTAC.

This clone was seen more than once but under ten times. Gene names refer to mouse genes. Sequencing ends 1 residue short of the CDR3 end; the germline J gene provides the rest. The gene calls are TRBV26 and TRBJ2-1, with 7 bases matching TRBD1. The germline gives CDR1 KGHPV, CDR2 FQNQEV (reference sequence). The CDR3 extends over 14 amino acids. V was clipped by 6 bases and J by 3 bases; unmatched bases: 5. The CDR3 region is CASSRGQTYAEQFF. CDR3 DNA, as far as it was read: TGTGCCAGCAGCCGGGGACAGACCTATGCTGAGCAGTTC. Complete variable domain (other parts from reference TRBV26 and TRBJ2-1): NSKVIQTPRYLVKGQGQKAKMRCIPEKGHPVVFWYQQNKNNEFKFLINFQNQEVLQQIDMTEKRFSAECPSNSPCSLEIQSSEAGDSALYLCASSRGQTYAEQFFGPGTRLTVL.

A remark on this clone: Gene names follow the mouse nomenclature. Incomplete CDR3 DNA: TGTGCAAGCAGCGTCAGACAGGGCTATGCTGAGCAGTTC. Protein product: CASSVRQGYAEQF. The CDR3 as a whole reads CASSVRQGYAEQFF. The chain employs TRBV16 and TRBJ2-1; TRBD1 aligns across 7 bases. With the read ending 1 residue before the CDR3 end, the germline J gene is used to fill in that end. The CDR3 is 14 residues long. Unmatched junction bases numbered 4, after V lost 5 bases and J lost 3 bases. Germline V gene sequence: CDR1 SGHSA, CDR2 FRNQAP.